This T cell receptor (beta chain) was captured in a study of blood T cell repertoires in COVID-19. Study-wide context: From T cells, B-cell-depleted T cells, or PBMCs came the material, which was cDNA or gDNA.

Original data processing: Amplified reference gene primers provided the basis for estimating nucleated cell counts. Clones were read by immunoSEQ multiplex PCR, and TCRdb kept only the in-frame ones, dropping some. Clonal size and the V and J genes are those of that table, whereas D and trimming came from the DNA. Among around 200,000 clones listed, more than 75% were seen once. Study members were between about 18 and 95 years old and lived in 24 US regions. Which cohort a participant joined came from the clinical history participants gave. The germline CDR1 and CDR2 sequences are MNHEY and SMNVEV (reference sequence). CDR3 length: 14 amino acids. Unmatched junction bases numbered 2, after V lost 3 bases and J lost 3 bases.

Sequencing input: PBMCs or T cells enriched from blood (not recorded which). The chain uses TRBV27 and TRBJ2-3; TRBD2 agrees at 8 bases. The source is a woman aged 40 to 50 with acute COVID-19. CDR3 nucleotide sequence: TGTGCCAGCAGTTTCCAGCGGGAGACAGATACGCAGTATTTT. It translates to CASSFQRETDTQYF.